The 26 T cell receptor beta chains below were found in one sample sequenced in a study of blood T cell repertoires in COVID-19. Profiled with immunoSEQ multiplex PCR; TCRdb holds only in-frame clones, not every one. The sample carries 85,000 to 130,000 clones, approximately 86% recorded once. What was sequenced was peripheral blood. Every receptor here comes from a woman aged 55-70 years with acute or convalescent COVID-19.

The chain couples TRBV11-2 to TRBJ2-3; 10 bases fit TRBD2. The CDR3 is 16 residues long. Per germline, CDR1 SGHAT and CDR2 FQNNGV. Trimming removed 6 bases from V and 0 bases from J; junction bases left unmatched: 6. This chain's CDR3 is CASSTSGRVSTDTQYF. CDR3 nucleotide sequence: TGTGCCAGCAGTACCAGCGGGAGGGTTAGCACAGATACGCAGTATTTT.

This chain connects TRBV5-1 to TRBJ2-5; 7 positions agree with TRBD2. CDR1 and CDR2 (germline): SGHRS, YFSETQ. The CDR3 length is 16 residues. V lost 3 bases and J lost 4; bases outside the gene matches: 12. For the CDR3, the DNA is TGCGCCAGCAGCTCCGGAAACGGTTGGGGGGGAGAGACCCAGTACTTC. Translating it yields CASSSGNGWGGETQYF.

The V and J genes are TRBV6-4 and TRBJ1-3; D remains ambiguous. The germline gives CDR1 MRHNA, CDR2 SNTAGT. This CDR3 has 15 amino acids. V lost 6 bases to trimming and J lost 0 bases, with 12 bases between them. The CDR3 region has the DNA TGTGCCAGCAGCCCCCCACGGGTCTCTGGAAACACCATATATTTT. This gives the protein CASSPPRVSGNTIYF.

The V gene is TRBV11-3, the J gene TRBJ1-5, with 8 bases lining up with TRBD1. The J segment lost 0 bases and the V segment lost 5 bases, leaving 6 bases of the junction unmatched. Per the germline V gene, CDR1 is SGHNT and CDR2 is YENEEA. The CDR3 length is 16 residues. The CDR3 here is CASSPGTGDSNQPQHF. The DNA of the CDR3 is TGTGCCAGCAGCCCGGGGACAGGAGATAGCAATCAGCCCCAGCATTTT. The variable domain in full, completed from reference TRBV11-3 and TRBJ1-5, reads EAGVVQSPRYKIIEKKQPVAFWCNPISGHNTLYWYLQNLGQGPELLIRYENEEAVDDSQLPKDRFSAERLKGVDSTLKIQPAELGDSAVYLCASSPGTGDSNQPQHFGDGTRLSIL.

The V and J genes are TRBV29-1 and TRBJ1-2; 9 nucleotides agree with TRBD1. This CDR3 contains 14 residues. J lost 6 bases, V lost 0 bases, and 5 bases had no gene match. Germline V gives CDR1 SQVTM, CDR2 ANQGSEA. The CDR3 DNA reads TGCAGCGTTGAAGATCGAGGGGACAGGGATGGCTACACCTTC. Translated: CSVEDRGDRDGYTF. The full variable domain, in which reference TRBV29-1 and TRBJ1-2 provide the parts outside the CDR3, is SAVISQKPSRDICQRGTSLTIQCQVDSQVTMMFWYRQQPGQSLTLIATANQGSEATYESGFVIDKFPISRPNLTFSTLTVSNMSPEDSSIYLCSVEDRGDRDGYTFGSGTRLTVV.

J is TRBJ2-3 and V is TRBV5-4, with 14 bases lining up with TRBD2. This CDR3 is built from 15 residues. Germline CDR1 is SGHNT and CDR2 is YYREEE (reference sequence). V shed 4 bases, J shed 9 bases, and the junction held 7 bases outside the gene matches. The CDR3: CASSASGTSGSTQYF. CDR3 DNA: TGTGCCAGCAGCGCGTCCGGGACTAGCGGGAGCACGCAGTATTTT.

The rearrangement uses TRBV5-4 and TRBJ2-1; 10 bases line up with TRBD2. The V and J ends lost 4 bases and 0 bases, in that order; junction bases with no gene match: 7. Per the germline V gene, CDR1 is SGHNT and CDR2 is YYREEE (reference sequence). The CDR3 length is 17 residues. The CDR3 region has the DNA TGTGCCAGCAGCCGATCTAGCGGGGGAATCTCCTACAATGAGCAGTTCTTC. Protein: CASSRSSGGISYNEQFF.

This clone was picked up one time. V gene TRBV9 combines with J gene TRBJ2-7, with D perhaps matching TRBD2 (5 bases). V was shortened by 0 bases and J by 4 bases, with 17 bases between the two germline ends. CDR1 and CDR2 (germline): SGDLS, YYNGEE. The CDR3 totals 16 residues. CDR3 in DNA: TGTGCCAGCAGCGTAGCTCGGGGAATTCGGGCTTACGAGCAGTACGTC. This translates into CASSVARGIRAYEQYV.

The chain combines TRBV7-8 with TRBJ2-1; TRBD2 agrees at 12 bases. The CDR3 totals 18 residues. Germline CDR1 is SGHVS and CDR2 is FQNEAQ. The trim removed 0 bases at V and 4 bases at J, leaving 7 bases unmatched. CDR3: CASSLALAGGQVYNEQFF. CDR3 DNA sequence: TGTGCCAGCAGCTTAGCTCTAGCGGGAGGGCAGGTTTACAATGAGCAGTTCTTC.

V is TRBV11-3 and J is TRBJ2-7, with a possible D match to TRBD2 (6 bases). Germline assignment: CDR1 SGHNT and CDR2 YENEEA. The V gene lost 1 base and the J gene lost 1 base, with 8 bases spanning the gap. The CDR3 runs 14 residues. The CDR3 coding sequence is TGTGCCAGCAGCTTAGGGCGGGGATCCTACGAGCAGTACGTC. Translation gives CASSLGRGSYEQYV.

A few counts support this clone. This chain uses TRBV29-1 with TRBJ2-1, with TRBD1 matching 8 bases. V lost 0 bases to trimming and J lost 4 bases; unmatched junction nucleotides: 17. This CDR3 region has 19 residues. Germline-derived CDR1 and CDR2 are SQVTM and ANQGSEA. The CDR3 sequence is CSVEDWTTAGTGFYNEQFF. In DNA form, the CDR3 reads TGCAGCGTTGAAGATTGGACCACAGCCGGGACAGGTTTTTACAATGAGCAGTTCTTC.

This chain connects TRBV19 to TRBJ2-5; TRBD2 matches 14 bases. CDR3 length: 16 residues. V lost 3 bases to trimming and J lost 2 bases; unmatched junction nucleotides: 2. Germline values: CDR1 LNHDA, CDR2 SQIVND (reference sequence). The CDR3: CASSIGLAGGQETQYF. DNA of the CDR3: TGTGCCAGTAGTATCGGACTAGCGGGAGGTCAAGAGACCCAGTACTTC.

The rearrangement joins TRBV18 to TRBJ2-2; perhaps TRBD1 as D (6 bases). This CDR3 comprises 18 residues. The germline CDR1 and CDR2 sequences are KGHSH and LQKENI. Between the trimmed V and J ends, which lost 6 bases and 0 bases, there was a span of 20 bases. CDR3 amino acids: CASSQLSLGQTNTGELFF. CDR3 nucleotides: TGTGCCAGCTCCCAACTGTCCTTGGGACAAACGAACACCGGGGAGCTGTTTTTT.

The chain carries TRBV7-6 and TRBJ1-1; D remains ambiguous. This CDR3 is built from 14 residues. Germline V gene lookup returns CDR1 SGHVS and CDR2 FNYEAQ. V was trimmed by 4 bases and J by 1 base, leaving 10 bases between them. The CDR3 DNA sequence: TGTGCCAGCAGCTCCCAGGAAAGGAACACTGAAGCTTTCTTT. Its translation is CASSSQERNTEAFF.

This chain links TRBV5-6 with TRBJ2-3; TRBD2 is a possible D gene (7 bases). This CDR3 is 17 amino acids long. The V gene lost 4 bases and the J gene lost 6 bases, with 24 bases spanning the gap. Germline-derived CDR1 and CDR2 are SGHDT and YYEEEE. CDR3 in amino acids: CASSRLHLRTAGDTQYF. For the CDR3, the DNA is TGTGCCAGCAGCCGATTACACCTTAGGACAGCGGGGGATACGCAGTATTTT.

The gene calls are TRBV27 and TRBJ2-7; possible D gene TRBD1, 6 bases. The ends were cut back, 3 bases at V and 8 bases at J, with 17 bases in the middle. Germline values: CDR1 MNHEY, CDR2 SMNVEV (reference sequence). The CDR3 runs 14 residues. CDR3 coding DNA: TGTGCCAGCAGTTTGGGGGCGGGTCAGGGGCAGCAGTACGTC. This encodes CASSLGAGQGQQYV.

The gene calls are TRBV3-1 (or the pseudogene TRBV3-2) and TRBJ2-5; the D gene is possibly TRBD2 (5 bases). The germline V and J ends were trimmed by 5 bases and 11 bases, with 12 bases remaining between them. Per the germline V gene, CDR1 is LGHDT and CDR2 is YNNKEL (reference sequence). The CDR3 is 11 amino acids. As DNA, the CDR3 is TGTGCCAGCAGCTCAACTAGTGCGCAGTACTTC. Translated: CASSSTSAQYF.

CDR3 amino acids: CASSLGLADNEQFF. The CDR3 bases are TGTGCCAGCAGCTTGGGACTAGCGGACAATGAGCAGTTCTTC. The chain carries TRBV9 and TRBJ2-1, with 11 bases aligning to TRBD2. Trimming cost V 4 bases and J 5 bases; bases outside gene matches: 2. This CDR3 is built from 14 residues. Germline CDR1 is SGDLS and CDR2 is YYNGEE.

This sequence joins TRBV19 and TRBJ2-1; 8 nucleotides line up with TRBD2. J gave up 1 base and V 8 bases, and 4 bases lay outside the gene matches. Germline V gene sequence: CDR1 LNHDA, CDR2 SQIVND (reference sequence). CDR3 length equals 14 residues. The CDR3 here is CASGPSGSYNEQFF. Written as DNA, the CDR3 is TGTGCCAGTGGGCCTAGCGGGTCCTACAATGAGCAGTTCTTC.

The chain couples TRBV7-3 to TRBJ2-1; 8 bases match TRBD2. Looked up from germline, CDR1 is SGHTA and CDR2 is FQGTGA. J gave up 4 bases and V 5 bases, and 10 bases lay outside the gene matches. This CDR3 has 16 amino acids. The CDR3 here is CASSPSVTSGYNEQFF. For the CDR3, the DNA is TGTGCCAGCAGCCCATCGGTCACTAGCGGTTACAATGAGCAGTTCTTC.

V usage is TRBV2 and J usage is TRBJ2-7, with 14 positions matching TRBD2. The germline V gene encodes CDR1 SNHLY and CDR2 FYNNEI. The V gene end was trimmed by 6 bases and the J gene end by 2 bases; junction bases not matched to a gene: 3. The CDR3 is 15 residues long. DNA of the CDR3: TGTGCCAGCAGACCGACTAGCGGGAGGGCCTACGAGCAGTACGTC. Translated: CASRPTSGRAYEQYV.

The chain uses TRBV27 and TRBJ2-1; TRBD2 matches 9 bases. CDR3 length: 14 amino acids. Germline CDR1 and CDR2: MNHEY and SMNVEV (reference sequence). J gave up 3 bases and V 3 bases, and 0 bases lay outside the gene matches. The CDR3 spells CASSLTSGYNEQFF. The CDR3 nucleotides read TGTGCCAGCAGTTTGACTAGCGGCTACAATGAGCAGTTCTTC.

This clone showed up just a few times. The chain joins TRBV9 to TRBJ2-2, with D tentatively TRBD1 (5 bases). The CDR3 totals 13 residues. V dropped 3 bases and J dropped 5 bases, with 8 bases sitting between them. The germline CDR1 and CDR2 sequences are SGDLS and YYNGEE. CDR3 coding DNA: TGTGCCAGCAGCGCCGCAGGGACCGGGGAGCTGTTTTTT. Translating it yields CASSAAGTGELFF.

The rearrangement joins TRBV12-5 to TRBJ1-5; D unclear. This CDR3 comprises 15 residues. The germline V gene has CDR1 LGHNT and CDR2 FRNRAP. V dropped 1 base and J dropped 6 bases, with 13 bases sitting between them. In DNA form, the CDR3 reads TGTGCTAGTGGTTTGGACCTCGGAGGGCGTCAGCCCCAGCATTTT. Translated, it gives CASGLDLGGRQPQHF. Together with reference TRBV12-5 and TRBJ1-5, the CDR3 gives the full variable domain: DARVTQTPRHKVTEMGQEVTMRCQPILGHNTVFWYRQTMMQGLELLAYFRNRAPLDDSGMPKDRFSAEMPDATLATLKIQPSEPRDSAVYFCASGLDLGGRQPQHFGDGTRLSIL.

This clone appeared a single time. This chain uses TRBV15 with TRBJ1-3; 9 nucleotides match TRBD1. Per germline, CDR1 LNHNV and CDR2 YYDKDF (reference sequence). After removal of 6 bases from V and 0 bases from J, the junction contained 6 bases not matched to a gene. The CDR3 has 16 amino acids. The CDR3 coding sequence is TGTGCCACCAGTGTGACAGGGGGGATCTCTGGAAACACCATATATTTT. Translation: CATSVTGGISGNTIYF. Filled out from reference TRBV15 and TRBJ1-3, the complete variable domain reads DAMVIQNPRYQVTQFGKPVTLSCSQTLNHNVMYWYQQKSSQAPKLLFHYYDKDFNNEADTPDNFQSRRPNTSFCFLDIRSPGLGDTAMYLCATSVTGGISGNTIYFGEGSWLTVV.

The chain employs TRBV15 and TRBJ2-2, with D maybe TRBD1 (5 bases). This CDR3 region has 14 residues. Trimming pared 3 bases from V and 7 bases from J, leaving 12 bases between. Germline V lookup: CDR1 LNHNV, CDR2 YYDKDF (reference sequence). Written as DNA, the CDR3 is TGTGCCACCAGCAGCAGGGTACAAGGCGGGGAGCTGTTTTTT. It codes for CATSSRVQGGELFF.